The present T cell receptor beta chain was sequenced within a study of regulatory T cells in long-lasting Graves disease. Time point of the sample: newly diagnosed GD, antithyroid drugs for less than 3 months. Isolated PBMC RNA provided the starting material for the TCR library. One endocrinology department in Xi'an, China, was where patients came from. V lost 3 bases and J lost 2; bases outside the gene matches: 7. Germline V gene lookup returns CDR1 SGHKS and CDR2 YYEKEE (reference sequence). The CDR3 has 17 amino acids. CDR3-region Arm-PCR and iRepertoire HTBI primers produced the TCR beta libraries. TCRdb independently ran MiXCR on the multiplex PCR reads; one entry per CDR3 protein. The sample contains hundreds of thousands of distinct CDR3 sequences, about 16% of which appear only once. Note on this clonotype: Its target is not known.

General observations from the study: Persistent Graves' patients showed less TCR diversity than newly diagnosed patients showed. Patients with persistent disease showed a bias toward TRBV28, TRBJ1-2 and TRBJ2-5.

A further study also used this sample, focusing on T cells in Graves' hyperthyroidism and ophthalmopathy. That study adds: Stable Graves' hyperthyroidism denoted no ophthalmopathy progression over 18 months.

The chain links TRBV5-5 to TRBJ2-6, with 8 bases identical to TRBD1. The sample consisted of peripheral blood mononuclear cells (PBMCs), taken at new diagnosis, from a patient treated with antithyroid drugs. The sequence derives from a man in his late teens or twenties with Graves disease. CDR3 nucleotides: TGTGCCAGCAGCTCTCAGGGGGCTCTAGCTGGGGCCAACGTCCTGACTTTC. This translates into CASSSQGALAGANVLTF.